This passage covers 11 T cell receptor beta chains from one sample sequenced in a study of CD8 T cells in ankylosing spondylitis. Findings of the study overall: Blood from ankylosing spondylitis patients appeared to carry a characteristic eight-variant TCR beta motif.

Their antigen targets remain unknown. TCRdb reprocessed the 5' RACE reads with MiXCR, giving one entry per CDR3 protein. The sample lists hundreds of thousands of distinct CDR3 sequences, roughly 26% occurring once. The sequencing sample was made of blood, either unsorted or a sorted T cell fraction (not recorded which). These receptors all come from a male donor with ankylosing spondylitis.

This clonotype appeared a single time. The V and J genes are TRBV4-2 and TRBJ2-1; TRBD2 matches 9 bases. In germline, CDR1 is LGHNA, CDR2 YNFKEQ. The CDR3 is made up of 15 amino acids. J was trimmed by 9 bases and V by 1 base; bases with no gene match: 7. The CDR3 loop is CASSQGVAGVGEQFF. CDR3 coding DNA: TGTGCCAGCAGCCAAGGGGTAGCGGGAGTAGGTGAGCAGTTCTTC.

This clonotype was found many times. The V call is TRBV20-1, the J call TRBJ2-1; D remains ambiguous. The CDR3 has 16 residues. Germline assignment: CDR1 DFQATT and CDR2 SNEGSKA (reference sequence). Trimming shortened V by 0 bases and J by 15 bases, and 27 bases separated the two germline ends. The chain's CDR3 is CSARDLAVRGPGNLFF. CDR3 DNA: TGCAGTGCTAGAGATTTGGCGGTACGTGGACCAGGTAATCTGTTCTTC.

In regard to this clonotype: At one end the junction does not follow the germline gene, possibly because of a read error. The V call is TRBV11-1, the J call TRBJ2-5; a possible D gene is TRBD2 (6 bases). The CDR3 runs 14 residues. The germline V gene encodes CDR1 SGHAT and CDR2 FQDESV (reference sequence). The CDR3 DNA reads TGTGCCAGCAGCTCTCCGGAGGGCCTGGAGACCCAGTCCTTC. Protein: CASSSPEGLETQSF.

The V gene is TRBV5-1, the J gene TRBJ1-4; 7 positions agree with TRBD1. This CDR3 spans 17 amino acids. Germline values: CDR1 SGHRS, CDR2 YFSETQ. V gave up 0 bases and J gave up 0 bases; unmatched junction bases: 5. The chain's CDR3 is CASSLGTGPSTNEKLFF. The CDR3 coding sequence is TGCGCCAGCAGCTTGGGGACAGGACCGTCAACTAATGAAAAACTGTTTTTT.

This chain's CDR3 is CASRSFSGRGGELFF. As DNA, the CDR3 is TGTGCCAGCCGATCCTTTAGCGGGAGAGGCGGGGAGCTGTTTTTT. The V gene is TRBV7-2, the J gene TRBJ2-2, with 9 bases fitting TRBD2. Per the germline V gene, CDR1 is SGHTA and CDR2 is FQGNSA. V shed 8 bases and J 7 bases; nucleotides not matched to a gene: 11. The CDR3 is 15 amino acids.

This CDR3 reads CASSLSGSFSNTGELFF. The CDR3 DNA sequence: TGCGCCAGCAGCTTAAGCGGGAGTTTTTCGAACACCGGGGAGCTGTTTTTT. The chain recombines TRBV5-1 with TRBJ2-2; the match to TRBD2 covers 8 bases. The CDR3 covers 17 residues. V shed 2 bases and J 0 bases; nucleotides not matched to a gene: 6. The V gene's germline CDR1 is SGHRS and CDR2 YFSETQ.

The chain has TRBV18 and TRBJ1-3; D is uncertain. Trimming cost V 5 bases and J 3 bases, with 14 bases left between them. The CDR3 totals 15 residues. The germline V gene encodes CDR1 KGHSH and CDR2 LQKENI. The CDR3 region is CASSSGSASGNTIYF. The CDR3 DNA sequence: TGTGCCAGCTCATCTGGGTCCGCTAGTGGAAACACCATATATTTT.

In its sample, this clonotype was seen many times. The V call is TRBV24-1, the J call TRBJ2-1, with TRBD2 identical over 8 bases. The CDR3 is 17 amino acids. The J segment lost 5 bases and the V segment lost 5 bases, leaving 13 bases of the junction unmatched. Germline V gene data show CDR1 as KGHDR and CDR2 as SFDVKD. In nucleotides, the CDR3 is TGTGCCACCAGTGGATCGCCCCCCGGGACTAGAAACAATGAGCAGTTCTTC. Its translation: CATSGSPPGTRNNEQFF.

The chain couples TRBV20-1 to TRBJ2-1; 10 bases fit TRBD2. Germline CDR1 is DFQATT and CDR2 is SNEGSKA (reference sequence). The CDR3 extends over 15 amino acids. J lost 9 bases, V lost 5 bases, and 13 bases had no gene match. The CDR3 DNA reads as TGCAGTGCTGGTGGAGCTAGCGGGAGAAGGGGTGAGCAGTTCTTC. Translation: CSAGGASGRRGEQFF.

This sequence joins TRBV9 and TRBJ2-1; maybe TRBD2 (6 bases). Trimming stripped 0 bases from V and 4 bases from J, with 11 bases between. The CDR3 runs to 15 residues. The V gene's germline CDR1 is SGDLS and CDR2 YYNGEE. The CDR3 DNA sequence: TGTGCCAGCAGCGTAGCGACTAGTCGGTACAATGAGCAGTTCTTC. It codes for CASSVATSRYNEQFF.

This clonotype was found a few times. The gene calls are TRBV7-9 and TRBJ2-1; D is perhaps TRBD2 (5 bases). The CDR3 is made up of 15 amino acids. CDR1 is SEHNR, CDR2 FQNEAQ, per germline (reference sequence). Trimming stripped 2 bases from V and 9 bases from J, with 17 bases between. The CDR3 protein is CASSLKVGGLAEQFF. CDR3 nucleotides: TGTGCCAGCAGCTTAAAAGTCGGTGGACTCGCTGAGCAGTTCTTC.